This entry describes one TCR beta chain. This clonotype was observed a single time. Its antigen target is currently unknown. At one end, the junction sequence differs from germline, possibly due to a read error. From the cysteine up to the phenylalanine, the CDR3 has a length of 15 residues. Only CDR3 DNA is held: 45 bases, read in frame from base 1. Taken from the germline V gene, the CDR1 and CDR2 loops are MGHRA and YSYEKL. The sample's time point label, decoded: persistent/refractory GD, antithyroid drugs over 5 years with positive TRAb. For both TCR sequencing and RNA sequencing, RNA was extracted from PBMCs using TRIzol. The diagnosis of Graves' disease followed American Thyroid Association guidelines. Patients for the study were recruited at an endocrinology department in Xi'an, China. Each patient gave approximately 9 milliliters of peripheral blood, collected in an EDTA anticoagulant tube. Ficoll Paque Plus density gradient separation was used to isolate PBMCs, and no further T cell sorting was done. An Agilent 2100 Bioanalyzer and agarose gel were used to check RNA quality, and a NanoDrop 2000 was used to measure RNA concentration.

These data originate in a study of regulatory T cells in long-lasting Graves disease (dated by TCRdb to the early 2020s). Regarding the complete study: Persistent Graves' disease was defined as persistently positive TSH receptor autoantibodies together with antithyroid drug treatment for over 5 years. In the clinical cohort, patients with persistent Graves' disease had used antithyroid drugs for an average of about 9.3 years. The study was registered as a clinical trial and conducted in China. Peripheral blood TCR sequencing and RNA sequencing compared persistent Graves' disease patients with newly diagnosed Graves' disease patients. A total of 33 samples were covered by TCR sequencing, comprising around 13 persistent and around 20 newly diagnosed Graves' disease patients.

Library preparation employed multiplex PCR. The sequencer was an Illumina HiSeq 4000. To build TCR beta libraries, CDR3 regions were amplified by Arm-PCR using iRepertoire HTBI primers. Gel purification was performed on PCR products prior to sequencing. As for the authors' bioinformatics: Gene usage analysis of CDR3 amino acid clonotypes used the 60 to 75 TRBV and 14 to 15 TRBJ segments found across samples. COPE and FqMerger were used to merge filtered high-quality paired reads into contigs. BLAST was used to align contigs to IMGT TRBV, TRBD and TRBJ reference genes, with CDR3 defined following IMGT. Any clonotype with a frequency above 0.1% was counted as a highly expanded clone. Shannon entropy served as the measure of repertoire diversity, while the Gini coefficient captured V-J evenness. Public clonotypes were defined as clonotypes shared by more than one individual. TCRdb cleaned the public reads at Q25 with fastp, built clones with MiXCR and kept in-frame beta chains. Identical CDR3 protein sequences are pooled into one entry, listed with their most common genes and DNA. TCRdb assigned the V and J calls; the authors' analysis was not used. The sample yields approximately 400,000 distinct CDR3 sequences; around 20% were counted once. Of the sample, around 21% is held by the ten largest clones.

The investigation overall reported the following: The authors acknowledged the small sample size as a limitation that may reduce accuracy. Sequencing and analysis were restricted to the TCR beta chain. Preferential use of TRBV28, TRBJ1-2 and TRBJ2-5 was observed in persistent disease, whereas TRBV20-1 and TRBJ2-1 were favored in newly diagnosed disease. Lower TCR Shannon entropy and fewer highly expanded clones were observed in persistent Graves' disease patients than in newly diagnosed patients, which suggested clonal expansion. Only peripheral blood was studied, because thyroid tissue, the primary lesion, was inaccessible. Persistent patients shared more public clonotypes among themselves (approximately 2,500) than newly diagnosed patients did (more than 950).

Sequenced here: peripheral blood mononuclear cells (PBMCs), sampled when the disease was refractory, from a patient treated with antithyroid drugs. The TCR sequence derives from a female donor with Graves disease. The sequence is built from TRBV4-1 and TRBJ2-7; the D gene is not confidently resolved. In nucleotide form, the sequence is TGCGCCAGCAGCCCTGTTCTGACACCTAGAGATGAGCAGCACTTC. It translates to CASSPVLTPRDEQHF.